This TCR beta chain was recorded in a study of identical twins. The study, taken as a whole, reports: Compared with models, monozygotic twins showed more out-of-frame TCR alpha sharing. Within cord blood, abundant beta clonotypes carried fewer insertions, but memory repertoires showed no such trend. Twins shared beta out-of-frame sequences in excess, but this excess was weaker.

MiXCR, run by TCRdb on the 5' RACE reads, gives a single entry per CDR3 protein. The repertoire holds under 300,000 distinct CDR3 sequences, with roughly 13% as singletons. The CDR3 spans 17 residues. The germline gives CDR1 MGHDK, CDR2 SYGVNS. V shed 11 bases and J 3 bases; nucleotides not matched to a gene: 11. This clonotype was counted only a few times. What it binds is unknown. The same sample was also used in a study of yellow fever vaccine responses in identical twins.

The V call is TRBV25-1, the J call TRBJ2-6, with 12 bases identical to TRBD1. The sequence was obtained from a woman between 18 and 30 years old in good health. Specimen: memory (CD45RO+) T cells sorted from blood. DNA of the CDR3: TGTGCCTTAACTCCCGGGACAGGGGGCTGTGGGGCCAACGTCCTGACTTTC. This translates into CALTPGTGGCGANVLTF.